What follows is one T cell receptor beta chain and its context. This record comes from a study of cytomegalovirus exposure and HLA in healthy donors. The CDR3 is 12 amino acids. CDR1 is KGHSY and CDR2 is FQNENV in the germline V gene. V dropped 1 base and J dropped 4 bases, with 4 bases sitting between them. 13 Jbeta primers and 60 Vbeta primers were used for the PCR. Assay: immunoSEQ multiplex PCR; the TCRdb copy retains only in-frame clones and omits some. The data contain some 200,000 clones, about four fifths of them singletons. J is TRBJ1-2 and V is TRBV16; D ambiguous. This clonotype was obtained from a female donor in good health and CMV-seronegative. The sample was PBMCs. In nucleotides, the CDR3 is TGTGCCAGCAGCCAATTCTCCTATGGCTACACCTTC. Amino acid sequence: CASSQFSYGYTF.